These 4 T cell receptor beta chains were sequenced from one sample in a study of T-cell reconstitution after alpha-beta-depleted transplantation in children. Using unique molecular identifiers, the investigators prepared the TCRbeta library. TCRdb re-derived calls from the PCR reads in MiXCR, one entry per CDR3 protein. The sample shows about 400,000 distinct CDR3 sequences, around 21% of them seen only once. The sequencing used PBMCs from the stem cell graft donor, collected from the stem cell graft. Every receptor here comes from a human donor who donated a stem cell graft to a child with acute myeloid leukemia.

J is TRBJ1-1 and V is TRBV20-1; TRBD1 might be the D (6 bases). CDR1 and CDR2 (germline): DFQATT, SNEGSKA (reference sequence). The V end was cut by 5 bases, the J end by 1 base, with 8 bases between. The CDR3 consists of 12 residues. The CDR3 spells CSAEGGNTEAFF. CDR3 nucleotide sequence: TGCAGTGCTGAAGGGGGGAACACTGAAGCTTTCTTT.

This clonotype was picked up many times. The V call is TRBV24-1, the J call TRBJ2-1; tentative D call: TRBD2 (6 bases). Trimming stripped 4 bases from V and 10 bases from J, with 7 bases between. Germline loops: CDR1 KGHDR, CDR2 SFDVKD. The CDR3 sequence is 11 residues long. This chain's CDR3 is CATSETREQFF. The CDR3 region has the DNA TGTGCCACCAGTGAGACTAGGGAGCAGTTCTTC.

This clonotype came up a few times. V is TRBV2 and J is TRBJ2-7, with 7 bases identical to TRBD2. From germline, CDR1 is SNHLY and CDR2 FYNNEI. The trim removed 5 bases at V and 6 bases at J, leaving 7 bases unmatched. The CDR3 spans 13 residues. The CDR3 sequence is CASSWQGGGEQYF. CDR3 DNA sequence: TGTGCCAGCAGTTGGCAGGGCGGGGGCGAGCAGTACTTC.

The rearrangement uses TRBV28 and TRBJ2-7; 9 positions match TRBD1. The germline V gene encodes CDR1 MDHEN and CDR2 SYDVKM. The CDR3 contains 15 residues. Unmatched junction bases numbered 8, after V lost 3 bases and J lost 5 bases. The CDR3 DNA is TGTGCCAGCAGTTTCCCCGGACAGGGGAAGAACGAGCAGTACTTC. Amino acids: CASSFPGQGKNEQYF.